This TCR beta chain was obtained from a study of blood T cell repertoires in COVID-19. The CDR3 extends over 14 amino acids. V shed 7 bases and J shed 5 bases, with 18 bases lying between them. CDR1 SGHRS and CDR2 YFSETQ come from the germline V gene. As originally analysed: Nucleated cell number was recorded as an estimate derived from reference gene primer amplification. Method: immunoSEQ multiplex PCR; TCRdb's copy keeps in-frame clones and lacks some. V and J calls and clone size are those listed in that table; D and trimming were worked out from the DNA. The sample has tens of thousands of clones, under 85% seen once.

Sequencing was performed on peripheral blood. V usage is TRBV5-1 and J usage is TRBJ2-5; D remains ambiguous. This clonotype was sampled from a man aged 55-75 years with active COVID-19. The CDR3 region has the DNA TGCGCCAGCTCCTCCTCTCCAACGCGGGAGACCCAGTACTTC. Translation: CASSSSPTRETQYF.